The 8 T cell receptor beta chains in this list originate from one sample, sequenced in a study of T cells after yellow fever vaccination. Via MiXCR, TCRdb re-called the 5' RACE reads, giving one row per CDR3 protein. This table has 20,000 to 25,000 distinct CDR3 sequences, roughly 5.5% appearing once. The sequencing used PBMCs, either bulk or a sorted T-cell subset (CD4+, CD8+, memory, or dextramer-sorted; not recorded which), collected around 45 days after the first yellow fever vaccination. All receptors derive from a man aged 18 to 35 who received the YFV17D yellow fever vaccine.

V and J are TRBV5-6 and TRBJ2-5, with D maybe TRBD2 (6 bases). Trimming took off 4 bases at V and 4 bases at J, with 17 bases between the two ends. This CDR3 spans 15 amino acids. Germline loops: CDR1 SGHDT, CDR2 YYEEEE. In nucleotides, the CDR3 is TGTGCCAGCAGCCCCGGGAGCTACTGCACAGAGACCCAGTACTTC. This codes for CASSPGSYCTETQYF. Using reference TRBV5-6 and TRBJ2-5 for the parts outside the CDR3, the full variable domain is DAGVTQSPTHLIKTRGQQVTLRCSPKSGHDTVSWYQQALGQGPQFIFQYYEEEERQRGNFPDRFSGHQFPNYSSELNVNALLLGDSALYLCASSPGSYCTETQYFGPGTRLLVL.

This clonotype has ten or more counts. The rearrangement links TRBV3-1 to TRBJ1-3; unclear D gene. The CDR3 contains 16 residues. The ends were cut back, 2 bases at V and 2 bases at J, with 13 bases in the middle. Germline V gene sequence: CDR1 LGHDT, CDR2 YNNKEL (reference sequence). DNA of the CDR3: TGTGCCAGCAGCCAACCCCTCTTTGAGGCTGGAAACACCATATATTTT. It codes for CASSQPLFEAGNTIYF.

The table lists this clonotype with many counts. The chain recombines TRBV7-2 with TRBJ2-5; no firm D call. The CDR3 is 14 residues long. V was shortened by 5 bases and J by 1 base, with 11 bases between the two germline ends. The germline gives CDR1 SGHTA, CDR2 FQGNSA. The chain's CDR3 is CASSQRWSQETQYF. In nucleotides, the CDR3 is TGTGCCAGCAGCCAGAGGTGGTCCCAAGAGACCCAGTACTTC.

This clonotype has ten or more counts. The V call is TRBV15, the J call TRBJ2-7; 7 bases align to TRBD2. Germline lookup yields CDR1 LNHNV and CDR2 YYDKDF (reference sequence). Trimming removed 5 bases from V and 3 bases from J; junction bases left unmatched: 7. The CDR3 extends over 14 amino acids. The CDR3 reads CATSPMGGIYEQYV. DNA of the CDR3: TGTGCCACCAGCCCCATGGGGGGGATCTACGAGCAGTACGTC.

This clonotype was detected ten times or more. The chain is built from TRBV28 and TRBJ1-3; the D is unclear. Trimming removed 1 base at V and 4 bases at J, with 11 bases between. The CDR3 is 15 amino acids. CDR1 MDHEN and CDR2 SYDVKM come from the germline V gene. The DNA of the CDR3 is TGTGCCAGCAGTTTATTTCTGGCGCTGGGAAACACCATATATTTT. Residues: CASSLFLALGNTIYF.

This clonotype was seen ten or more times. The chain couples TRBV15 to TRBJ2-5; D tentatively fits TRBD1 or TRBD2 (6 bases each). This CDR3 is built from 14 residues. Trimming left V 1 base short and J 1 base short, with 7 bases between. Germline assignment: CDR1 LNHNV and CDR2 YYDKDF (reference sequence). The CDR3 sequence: CATSRGGAQETQYF. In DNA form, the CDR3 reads TGTGCCACCAGCAGAGGGGGGGCCCAAGAGACCCAGTACTTC.

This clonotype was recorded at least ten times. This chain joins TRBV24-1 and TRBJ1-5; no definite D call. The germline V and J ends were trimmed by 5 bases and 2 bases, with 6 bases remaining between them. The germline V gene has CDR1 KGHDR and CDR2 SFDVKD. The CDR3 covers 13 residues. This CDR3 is CATSGGGNQPQHF. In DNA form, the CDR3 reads TGTGCCACCAGTGGTGGGGGCAATCAGCCCCAGCATTTT.

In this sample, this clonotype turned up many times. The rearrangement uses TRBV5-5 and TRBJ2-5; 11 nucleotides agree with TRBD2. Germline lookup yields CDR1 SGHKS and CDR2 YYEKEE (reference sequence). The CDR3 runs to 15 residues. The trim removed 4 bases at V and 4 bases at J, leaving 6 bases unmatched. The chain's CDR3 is CASSQGLAVGETQYF. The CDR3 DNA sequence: TGTGCCAGCAGCCAGGGACTAGCGGTAGGAGAGACCCAGTACTTC. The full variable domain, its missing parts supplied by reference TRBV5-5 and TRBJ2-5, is DAGVTQSPTHLIKTRGQQVTLRCSPISGHKSVSWYQQVLGQGPQFIFQYYEKEERGRGNFPDRFSARQFPNYSSELNVNALLLGDSALYLCASSQGLAVGETQYFGPGTRLLVL.